This TCR beta chain was identified during a study of shared clonotypes between healthy human individuals. Sequencing used immunoSEQ multiplex PCR; TCRdb keeps in-frame clones, though not all of them. There are over 2 million clones in the sample; around 96% occur only once, and approximately 1.2% lies in the top ten. Terminally differentiated effector memory CD45RA+ cells were left out of the naive CD8 fraction, which was CD45RO-negative and positively selected for CCR7. CDR1 and CDR2 from the germline V gene are SGHRS and YFSETQ. This CDR3 has 15 amino acids. The ends were cut back, 4 bases at V and 3 bases at J, with 13 bases in the middle.

The specimen was naive CD8+ T cells sorted from blood. The TCR comes from a man in his late teens or twenties in good health. The chain links TRBV5-1 to TRBJ1-4; maybe TRBD1 (5 bases). CDR3 region: CASSVGTEPNEKLFF. The CDR3 DNA is TGCGCCAGCAGCGTTGGGACGGAACCTAATGAAAAACTGTTTTTT.